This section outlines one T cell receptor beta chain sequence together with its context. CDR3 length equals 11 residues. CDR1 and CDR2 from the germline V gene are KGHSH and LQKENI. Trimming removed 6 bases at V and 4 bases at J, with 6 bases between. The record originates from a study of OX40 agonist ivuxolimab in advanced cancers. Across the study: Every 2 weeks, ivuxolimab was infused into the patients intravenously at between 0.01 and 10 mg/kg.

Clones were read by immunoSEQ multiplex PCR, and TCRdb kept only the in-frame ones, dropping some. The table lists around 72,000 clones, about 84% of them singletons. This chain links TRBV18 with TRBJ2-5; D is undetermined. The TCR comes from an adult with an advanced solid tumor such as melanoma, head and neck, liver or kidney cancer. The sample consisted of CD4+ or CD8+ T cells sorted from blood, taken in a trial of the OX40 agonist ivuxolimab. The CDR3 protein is CASSHSETQYF. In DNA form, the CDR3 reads TGTGCCAGCTCCCACTCAGAGACCCAGTACTTC.